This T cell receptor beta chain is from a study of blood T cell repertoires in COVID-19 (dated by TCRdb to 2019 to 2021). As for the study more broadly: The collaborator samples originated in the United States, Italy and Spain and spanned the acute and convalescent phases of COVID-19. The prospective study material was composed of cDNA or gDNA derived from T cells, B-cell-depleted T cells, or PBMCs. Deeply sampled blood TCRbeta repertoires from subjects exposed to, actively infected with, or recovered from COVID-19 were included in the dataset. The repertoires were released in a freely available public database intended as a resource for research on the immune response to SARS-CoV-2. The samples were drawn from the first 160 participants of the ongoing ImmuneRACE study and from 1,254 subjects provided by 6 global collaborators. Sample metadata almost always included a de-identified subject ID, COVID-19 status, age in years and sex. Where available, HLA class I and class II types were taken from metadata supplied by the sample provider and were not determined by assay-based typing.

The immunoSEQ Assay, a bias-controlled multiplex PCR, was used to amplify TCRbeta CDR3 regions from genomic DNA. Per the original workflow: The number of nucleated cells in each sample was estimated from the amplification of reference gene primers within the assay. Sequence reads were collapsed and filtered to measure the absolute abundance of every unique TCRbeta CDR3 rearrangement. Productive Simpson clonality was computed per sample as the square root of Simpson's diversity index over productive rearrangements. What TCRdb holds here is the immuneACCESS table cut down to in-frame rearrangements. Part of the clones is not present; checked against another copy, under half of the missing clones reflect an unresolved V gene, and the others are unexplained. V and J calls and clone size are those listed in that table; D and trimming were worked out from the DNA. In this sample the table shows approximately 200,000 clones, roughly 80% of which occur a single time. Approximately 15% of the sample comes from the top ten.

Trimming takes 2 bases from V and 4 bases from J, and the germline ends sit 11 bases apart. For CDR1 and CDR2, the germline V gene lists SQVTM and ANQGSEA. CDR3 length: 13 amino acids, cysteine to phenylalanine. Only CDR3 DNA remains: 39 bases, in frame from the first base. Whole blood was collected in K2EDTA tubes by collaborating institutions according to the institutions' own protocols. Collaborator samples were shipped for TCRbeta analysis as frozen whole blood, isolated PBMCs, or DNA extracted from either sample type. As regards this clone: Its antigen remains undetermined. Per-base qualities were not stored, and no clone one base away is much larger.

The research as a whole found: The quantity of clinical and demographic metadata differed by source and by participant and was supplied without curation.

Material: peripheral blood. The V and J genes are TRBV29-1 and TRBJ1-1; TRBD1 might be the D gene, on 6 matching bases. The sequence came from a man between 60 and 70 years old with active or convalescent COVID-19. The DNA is TGCAGCGTTGAACATCCAGGGGTCACTGAAGCTTTCTTT. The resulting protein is CSVEHPGVTEAFF.